Listed below are T cell receptor beta chains from one sample, sequenced in a study of T cell changes during pregnancy in multiple sclerosis. Measured with immunoSEQ multiplex PCR; TCRdb has only the in-frame clones, and not every one. The repertoire holds about 41,000 clones, with 85% to 95% as singletons. Sequences were derived from CD8+ T cells from peripheral blood mononuclear cells, sampled in the third trimester of pregnancy. The receptors derive from a female donor with multiple sclerosis, enrolled in a pregnancy study. The CDR3 runs from the conserved cysteine through the conserved F or W. The order of the fields is clone size, V gene, D gene, J gene, CDR3 protein, CDR3 DNA. The D gene is left open where the match is weak. A row's size may be missing; if present it is once, few, many or a size class.

clone size: .; V gene: TRBV6-5; D gene: .; J gene: TRBJ2-2; CDR3 protein: CASSYSSPNTGELFF; CDR3 DNA: TGTGCCAGCAGTTACTCGAGTCCGAACACCGGGGAGCTGTTTTTT
clone size: .; V gene: TRBV5-3; D gene: .; J gene: TRBJ1-4; CDR3 protein: CASPPLGGNEKLFF; CDR3 DNA: TGTGCCAGTCCTCCACTGGGGGGAAATGAAAAACTGTTTTTT
clone size: .; V gene: TRBV6-6; D gene: TRBD2; J gene: TRBJ2-1; CDR3 protein: CASSSYSGKVNEQFF; CDR3 DNA: TGTGCCAGCAGCTCGTATAGCGGGAAGGTCAATGAGCAGTTCTTC
clone size: .; V gene: TRBV9; D gene: TRBD1; J gene: TRBJ2-3; CDR3 protein: CASSGRGQVSVTQYF; CDR3 DNA: TGTGCCAGCAGCGGAAGAGGACAGGTTTCCGTTACGCAGTATTTT
clone size: once; V gene: TRBV4-2; D gene: TRBD2; J gene: TRBJ2-7; CDR3 protein: CASSQDRGGYEQYF; CDR3 DNA: TGTGCCAGCAGCCAAGATCGGGGGGGATACGAGCAGTACTTC
clone size: .; V gene: TRBV4-3; D gene: .; J gene: TRBJ1-5; CDR3 protein: CASSQDWLVKNQPQHF; CDR3 DNA: TGCGCCAGCAGCCAAGACTGGCTAGTTAAGAATCAGCCCCAGCATTTT
clone size: .; V gene: TRBV2; D gene: TRBD1; J gene: TRBJ2-3; CDR3 protein: CASTWDRGSSDTQYF; CDR3 DNA: TGTGCCAGCACTTGGGACAGGGGGTCATCAGATACGCAGTATTTT
clone size: .; V gene: TRBV9; D gene: TRBD2; J gene: TRBJ2-7; CDR3 protein: CASSPPGLPYEQYF; CDR3 DNA: TGTGCCAGCAGCCCCCCGGGACTACCCTACGAGCAGTACTTC
clone size: .; V gene: TRBV6-5; D gene: .; J gene: TRBJ1-2; CDR3 protein: CASSSGLDYGYTF; CDR3 DNA: TGTGCCAGCAGCTCAGGGCTGGACTATGGCTACACCTTC
clone size: once; V gene: TRBV5-8; D gene: .; J gene: TRBJ2-1; CDR3 protein: CASSLAGSSYNEQFF; CDR3 DNA: TGTGCCAGCAGCTTGGCCGGGAGCTCCTACAATGAGCAGTTCTTC
clone size: .; V gene: TRBV7-2; D gene: TRBD1; J gene: TRBJ1-1; CDR3 protein: CASSPRQGPEAFF; CDR3 DNA: TGTGCCAGCAGCCCCCGACAGGGGCCTGAAGCTTTCTTT
clone size: once; V gene: TRBV5-4; D gene: .; J gene: TRBJ2-1; CDR3 protein: CASSLRGRANEQFF; CDR3 DNA: TGTGCCAGCAGCTTGAGGGGGAGGGCCAATGAGCAGTTCTTC
clone size: .; V gene: TRBV27; D gene: TRBD1; J gene: TRBJ2-5; CDR3 protein: CASSPTGETQYF; CDR3 DNA: TGTGCCAGCAGTCCGACAGGGGAGACCCAGTACTTC
clone size: .; V gene: TRBV25-1; D gene: .; J gene: TRBJ1-2; CDR3 protein: CASSSGTSFYGYTF; CDR3 DNA: TGTGCCAGCAGTTCCGGGACATCCTTCTATGGCTACACCTTC
clone size: .; V gene: TRBV5-1; D gene: TRBD2; J gene: TRBJ2-5; CDR3 protein: CASSPSTSGRRETQYF; CDR3 DNA: TGCGCCAGCAGCCCCAGTACTAGCGGGAGACGGGAGACCCAGTACTTC
clone size: .; V gene: TRBV27; D gene: .; J gene: TRBJ2-7; CDR3 protein: CASSLSSGPYEQYF; CDR3 DNA: TGTGCCAGCAGTTTAAGTAGCGGTCCCTACGAGCAGTACTTC
clone size: .; V gene: TRBV19; D gene: .; J gene: TRBJ1-1; CDR3 protein: CASSIATESTQAFF; CDR3 DNA: TGTGCCAGTAGTATCGCGACAGAAAGTACTCAAGCTTTCTTT
clone size: .; V gene: TRBV5-1; D gene: TRBD1; J gene: TRBJ1-1; CDR3 protein: CASSFTGGLSTEAFF; CDR3 DNA: TGCGCCAGCAGCTTTACAGGGGGGTTGAGCACTGAAGCTTTCTTT
clone size: .; V gene: TRBV28; D gene: TRBD2; J gene: TRBJ2-1; CDR3 protein: CASSLGLAGGGRFF; CDR3 DNA: TGTGCCAGCAGTTTGGGACTAGCGGGAGGGGGTCGGTTCTTC
clone size: .; V gene: TRBV2; D gene: .; J gene: TRBJ1-5; CDR3 protein: CASSEPFSNQPQHF; CDR3 DNA: TGTGCCAGCAGTGAACCCTTTAGCAATCAGCCCCAGCATTTT
clone size: .; V gene: TRBV7-8; D gene: .; J gene: TRBJ2-7; CDR3 protein: CASSEFGLSYEQYF; CDR3 DNA: TGTGCCAGCAGTGAGTTTGGTCTTTCCTACGAGCAGTACTTC
clone size: .; V gene: TRBV27; D gene: .; J gene: TRBJ1-2; CDR3 protein: CASSLSGTAAYTF; CDR3 DNA: TGTGCCAGCAGTTTGAGCGGTACGGCGGCCTACACCTTC
clone size: .; V gene: TRBV28; D gene: .; J gene: TRBJ2-7; CDR3 protein: CASSLPNRAQQYF; CDR3 DNA: TGTGCCAGCAGTTTACCGAACAGGGCCCAGCAGTACTTC
clone size: .; V gene: TRBV7-9; D gene: .; J gene: TRBJ2-2; CDR3 protein: CASSPDTGELFF; CDR3 DNA: TGTGCCAGCAGCCCAGACACCGGGGAGCTGTTTTTT
clone size: once; V gene: TRBV7-9; D gene: TRBD2; J gene: TRBJ2-7; CDR3 protein: CASSAAGGTYEQYF; CDR3 DNA: TGTGCCAGCAGCGCAGCGGGAGGAACCTACGAGCAGTACTTC
clone size: .; V gene: TRBV9; D gene: .; J gene: TRBJ1-1; CDR3 protein: CASSGQGSGRKAFF; CDR3 DNA: TGTGCCAGCAGCGGGCAGGGCTCTGGACGAAAAGCTTTCTTT
clone size: .; V gene: TRBV6-5; D gene: .; J gene: TRBJ2-7; CDR3 protein: CASSSPTLSYEQYF; CDR3 DNA: TGTGCCAGCAGTTCCCCGACACTCTCCTACGAGCAGTACTTC
clone size: .; V gene: TRBV19; D gene: TRBD2; J gene: TRBJ2-1; CDR3 protein: CASRRESWGEQFF; CDR3 DNA: TGTGCCAGTAGGCGGGAGTCGTGGGGTGAGCAGTTCTTC
clone size: .; V gene: TRBV9; D gene: .; J gene: TRBJ2-2; CDR3 protein: CASSALSGELFF; CDR3 DNA: TGTGCCAGCAGCGCCTTGTCCGGGGAGCTGTTTTTT
clone size: .; V gene: TRBV27; D gene: .; J gene: TRBJ1-5; CDR3 protein: CASSDPGLNQPQHF; CDR3 DNA: TGTGCCAGCAGTGACCCGGGACTCAATCAGCCCCAGCATTTT
clone size: .; V gene: TRBV5-1; D gene: TRBD1; J gene: TRBJ1-2; CDR3 protein: CASSADGTANYGYTF; CDR3 DNA: TGCGCCAGCAGCGCCGACGGGACAGCTAACTATGGCTACACCTTC
clone size: .; V gene: TRBV27; D gene: .; J gene: TRBJ1-3; CDR3 protein: CASSLGTFGGNTIYF; CDR3 DNA: TGTGCCAGCAGTTTAGGGACATTTGGTGGAAACACCATATATTTT
clone size: .; V gene: TRBV2; D gene: .; J gene: TRBJ2-3; CDR3 protein: CASGEMADTQYF; CDR3 DNA: TGTGCCAGCGGGGAGATGGCAGATACGCAGTATTTT
clone size: .; V gene: TRBV4-2; D gene: TRBD2; J gene: TRBJ2-5; CDR3 protein: CASSQDLASGTETQYF; CDR3 DNA: TGTGCCAGCAGCCAAGATCTCGCTAGCGGGACTGAGACCCAGTACTTC
clone size: once; V gene: TRBV5-4; D gene: TRBD2; J gene: TRBJ2-2; CDR3 protein: CASSLDGSGTSGYTGELFF; CDR3 DNA: TGTGCCAGCAGCTTGGATGGAAGTGGGACTAGCGGGTACACCGGGGAGCTGTTTTTT
clone size: .; V gene: TRBV27; D gene: TRBD1; J gene: TRBJ1-4; CDR3 protein: CASSHDRGDEKLFF; CDR3 DNA: TGTGCCAGCAGTCATGACAGGGGCGATGAAAAACTGTTTTTT
clone size: .; V gene: TRBV19; D gene: TRBD1; J gene: TRBJ2-7; CDR3 protein: CASSIASGTGGHEQYF; CDR3 DNA: TGTGCCAGTAGTATCGCATCCGGGACAGGGGGACACGAGCAGTACTTC
clone size: .; V gene: TRBV5-5; D gene: TRBD1; J gene: TRBJ1-2; CDR3 protein: CASSAAAPWDRGGYTF; CDR3 DNA: TGTGCCAGCAGCGCCGCAGCGCCGTGGGACAGGGGCGGCTACACCTTC
clone size: few; V gene: TRBV30; D gene: .; J gene: TRBJ2-2; CDR3 protein: CAWSVRGADTGELFF; CDR3 DNA: TGTGCCTGGAGTGTACGGGGGGCGGACACCGGGGAGCTGTTTTTT
clone size: .; V gene: TRBV7-9; D gene: .; J gene: TRBJ1-3; CDR3 protein: CASSPQGNTIYF; CDR3 DNA: TGTGCCAGCAGCCCGCAGGGAAACACCATATATTTT
clone size: .; V gene: TRBV9; D gene: TRBD2; J gene: TRBJ2-1; CDR3 protein: CASTSGSRDEQFF; CDR3 DNA: TGTGCCAGCACTAGCGGGAGCCGGGATGAGCAGTTCTTC
clone size: .; V gene: TRBV27; D gene: .; J gene: TRBJ2-3; CDR3 protein: CASSFQGRTDTQYF; CDR3 DNA: TGTGCCAGCAGTTTTCAGGGGCGCACAGATACGCAGTATTTT
clone size: .; V gene: TRBV7-9; D gene: .; J gene: TRBJ1-5; CDR3 protein: CASSLTGNSNQPQHF; CDR3 DNA: TGTGCCAGCAGCTTAACAGGCAATAGCAATCAGCCCCAGCATTTT
clone size: .; V gene: TRBV7-6; D gene: TRBD1; J gene: TRBJ1-1; CDR3 protein: CASSLGDRVEAFF; CDR3 DNA: TGTGCCAGCAGCTTAGGGGACAGGGTCGAAGCTTTCTTT
clone size: .; V gene: TRBV7-9; D gene: .; J gene: TRBJ2-7; CDR3 protein: CASSPRARPYEQYF; CDR3 DNA: TGTGCCAGCAGCCCCAGGGCTCGGCCCTACGAGCAGTACTTC
clone size: .; V gene: TRBV5-6; D gene: .; J gene: TRBJ2-6; CDR3 protein: CASSLSGLYSGANVLTF; CDR3 DNA: TGTGCCAGCAGCTTGAGCGGACTTTACTCTGGGGCCAACGTCCTGACTTTC
clone size: .; V gene: TRBV5-1; D gene: .; J gene: TRBJ2-2; CDR3 protein: CASSPDSYTGELFF; CDR3 DNA: TGCGCCAGCAGCCCAGACAGTTACACCGGGGAGCTGTTTTTT
clone size: .; V gene: TRBV7-9; D gene: .; J gene: TRBJ1-1; CDR3 protein: CASSSEPTVDEAFF; CDR3 DNA: TGTGCCAGCAGCTCCGAGCCCACAGTCGATGAAGCTTTCTTT
clone size: .; V gene: TRBV7-2; D gene: .; J gene: TRBJ2-7; CDR3 protein: CASSLTSSYEQYF; CDR3 DNA: TGTGCCAGCAGCCTGACTTCTTCCTACGAGCAGTACTTC
clone size: .; V gene: TRBV6-5; D gene: TRBD1; J gene: TRBJ2-2; CDR3 protein: CASKQGESGELFF; CDR3 DNA: TGTGCCAGTAAACAGGGGGAGTCCGGGGAGCTGTTTTTT
clone size: .; V gene: TRBV7-9; D gene: TRBD2; J gene: TRBJ2-5; CDR3 protein: CASSVSGSWETQYF; CDR3 DNA: TGTGCCAGCAGCGTTAGCGGGAGTTGGGAGACCCAGTACTTC
clone size: .; V gene: TRBV28; D gene: .; J gene: TRBJ1-2; CDR3 protein: CASSPAGEYGYTF; CDR3 DNA: TGTGCCAGCAGTCCCGCAGGGGAATACGGCTACACCTTC
clone size: .; V gene: TRBV7-9; D gene: .; J gene: TRBJ2-5; CDR3 protein: CASSLAAGAGQETQYF; CDR3 DNA: TGTGCCAGCAGCTTAGCGGCAGGGGCAGGTCAAGAGACCCAGTACTTC
clone size: .; V gene: TRBV27; D gene: .; J gene: TRBJ2-7; CDR3 protein: CASSLSSGSHEQYF; CDR3 DNA: TGTGCCAGCAGTTTAAGTTCAGGGTCCCACGAGCAGTACTTC
clone size: once; V gene: TRBV13; D gene: .; J gene: TRBJ1-1; CDR3 protein: CASSLQGYTEAFF; CDR3 DNA: TGTGCCAGCAGCTTACAGGGCTACACTGAAGCTTTCTTT
clone size: .; V gene: TRBV5-5; D gene: .; J gene: TRBJ2-7; CDR3 protein: CASSSENYEQYF; CDR3 DNA: TGTGCCAGCAGCTCAGAAAACTACGAGCAGTACTTC
clone size: .; V gene: TRBV9; D gene: TRBD2; J gene: TRBJ2-5; CDR3 protein: CASSAETPGTSGRGETQYF; CDR3 DNA: TGTGCCAGCAGCGCCGAGACTCCCGGGACTAGCGGGAGAGGCGAGACCCAGTACTTC
clone size: .; V gene: TRBV19; D gene: TRBD1; J gene: TRBJ2-2; CDR3 protein: CASTLTGATGELFF; CDR3 DNA: TGTGCCAGTACCTTGACAGGGGCCACCGGGGAGCTGTTTTTT
clone size: .; V gene: TRBV27; D gene: .; J gene: TRBJ1-2; CDR3 protein: CASGRYDYGYTF; CDR3 DNA: TGTGCCAGCGGCAGGTATGACTATGGCTACACCTTC